Listed below are T cell receptor beta chains from one sample, sequenced in a study of response to subunit inactivated influenza vaccine. TCRdb reanalysed the RT-PCR reads using MiXCR and keeps one entry per CDR3 protein. This sample yields about 650,000 distinct CDR3 sequences, of which roughly 15% are seen a single time; roughly 7.2% belongs to the top ten. This specimen consisted of PBMCs from blood, obtained about 14 days before vaccination. These receptors were obtained from a man aged 45-65 years who received an inactivated influenza vaccine. Each CDR3 is given with its conserved first and last residue. D genes are given only for firm matches. Clone sizes are given selectively: once, few, many, or a class where the clone is expanded.

D gene,J gene,V gene,clone size,CDR3 protein,CDR3 DNA
-,TRBJ1-5,TRBV3-1,-,CASSQFLTNQPQHF,TGTGCCAGCAGCCAATTCTTAACCAATCAGCCCCAGCATTTT
-,TRBJ2-3,TRBV27,few,CASSLEGRAVDTQYF,TGTGCCAGCAGTCTAGAGGGACGGGCCGTAGATACGCAGTATTTT
-,TRBJ2-7,TRBV7-3,few,CASKRMNREVSYEQYF,TGTGCCAGCAAAAGAATGAACAGGGAGGTCTCCTACGAGCAGTACTTC
TRBD2,TRBJ2-1,TRBV20-1,-,CSASALAGVNYNEQFF,TGCAGTGCTAGCGCACTAGCGGGAGTTAACTACAATGAGCAGTTCTTC
-,TRBJ2-7,TRBV9,few,CASSVGDMLSYEQYF,TGTGCCAGCAGCGTAGGGGACATGCTCTCCTACGAGCAGTACTTC
-,TRBJ1-5,TRBV9,-,CASSAGERTVQPQHF,TGTGCCAGCAGCGCCGGAGAACGGACAGTTCAGCCCCAGCATTTT
-,TRBJ2-7,TRBV13,-,CASSPMGQGLAYEQYF,TGTGCCAGCAGCCCAATGGGACAGGGACTAGCCTACGAGCAGTACTTC
-,TRBJ2-7,TRBV4-1,few,CASSQEPSGPSNTYEQYF,TGCGCCAGCAGCCAAGAGCCGAGCGGGCCGTCGAACACCTACGAGCAGTACTTC
-,TRBJ2-3,TRBV5-1,few,CASSLATVSTDTQYF,TGCGCCAGCAGCTTGGCTACAGTCAGCACAGATACGCAGTATTTT
-,TRBJ2-3,TRBV9,-,CASSQSRAATDTQYF,TGTGCCAGCAGCCAAAGCCGGGCTGCGACAGATACGCAGTATTTT
TRBD1,TRBJ2-2,TRBV28,few,CASSRATGWETGELFF,TGTGCCAGCAGTCGGGCGACAGGGTGGGAAACCGGGGAGCTGTTTTTT
-,TRBJ2-1,TRBV12-3/TRBV12-4,few,CASSPPSTWAYNEQFF,TGTGCCAGCAGTCCCCCTAGCACTTGGGCCTACAATGAGCAGTTCTTC
-,TRBJ2-1,TRBV7-3,-,CASSLGSQMEQFF,TGTGCCAGCAGCTTAGGGAGCCAGATGGAGCAGTTCTTC
-,TRBJ1-5,TRBV12-3/TRBV12-4,-,CASTMSQGGNQPQHF,TGTGCCAGCACCATGTCACAGGGAGGCAATCAGCCCCAGCATTTT
TRBD2,TRBJ2-1,TRBV18,many,CASSPPKREGYNEQFF,TGTGCCAGCTCACCACCGAAGCGGGAGGGCTACAATGAGCAGTTCTTC
-,TRBJ1-1,TRBV4-3,-,CASSSARPNTEAFF,TGCGCCAGCAGCTCAGCTAGACCGAACACTGAAGCTTTCTTT
-,TRBJ2-7,TRBV3-1,few,CASSQGVQFSYEQYF,TGTGCCAGCAGCCAAGGGGTCCAATTCTCCTACGAGCAGTACTTC
-,TRBJ1-1,TRBV7-9,-,CASSLEGHTEAFF,TGTGCCAGCAGCTTAGAGGGACACACTGAAGCTTTCTTT
TRBD2,TRBJ2-1,TRBV2,-,CASSEAGLASNEQFF,TGTGCCAGCAGTGAAGCCGGACTAGCTAGCAATGAGCAGTTCTTC
TRBD2,TRBJ2-2,TRBV20-1,-,CSARGFAGGTGELFF,TGCAGTGCTAGAGGGTTTGCGGGGGGCACCGGGGAGCTGTTTTTT
TRBD1,TRBJ1-6,TRBV4-3,few,CASRGQGGSPLHF,TGCGCCAGCAGGGGACAGGGGGGTTCACCCCTCCACTTT
-,TRBJ2-7,TRBV10-2,many,CASSESTGLPYEQYF,TGCGCCAGCAGTGAGTCAACAGGCCTACCCTACGAGCAGTACTTC